These T cell receptor beta chains were read from a single sample in a study of T-cell reconstitution after alpha-beta-depleted transplantation in children. TCRdb ran MiXCR on the PCR reads and lists one entry per CDR3 protein. Of around 800,000 distinct CDR3 sequences in the sample, about 16% were seen once. Sample: PBMCs, mostly from graft donor cells, taken 360 days after TCRalphabeta/CD19-depleted stem cell transplant. The receptor set was obtained from a male patient aged 10 to 17 who had a stem cell transplant for acute lymphoblastic leukemia, so the T cells may come from the graft donor. Both conserved end residues are part of each CDR3. Fields, in order: clone size, D gene, V gene, J gene, CDR3 protein, CDR3 DNA. A D gene is named only where the DNA matches it firmly. Clone size appears in some rows only: once, few, many, or a class for an expanded clone.

>many|TRBD1|TRBV12-3/TRBV12-4|TRBJ2-1
CASSGQAYNEQFF
TGTGCCAGCTCGGGACAGGCATACAATGAGCAGTTCTTC
>.|.|TRBV20-1|TRBJ1-5
CSAPVGGNQPQHF
TGCAGTGCTCCTGTGGGAGGCAATCAGCCCCAGCATTTT
>many|.|TRBV7-2|TRBJ2-5
CASSLVLDGSGQETQYF
TGTGCCAGCAGCTTAGTTTTGGACGGGAGTGGGCAAGAGACCCAGTACTTC
>.|.|TRBV7-3|TRBJ2-6
CASSHLYSGANVLTF
TGTGCCAGCAGCCACTTATACTCTGGGGCCAACGTCCTGACTTTC
>few|TRBD1|TRBV15|TRBJ2-2
CATSRNLQGTGELFF
TGTGCCACCAGCAGAAACTTACAGGGGACCGGGGAGCTGTTTTTT
>.|TRBD2|TRBV5-1|TRBJ2-5
CASSTGLASLGWETQYF
TGCGCCAGCAGCACCGGACTAGCGTCCCTTGGGTGGGAGACCCAGTACTTC
>few|.|TRBV18|TRBJ2-1
CASRPGANEQFF
TGTGCCTCCCGACCGGGAGCCAATGAGCAGTTCTTC
>.|TRBD2|TRBV5-1|TRBJ2-2
CASSFDNIAGVTGELFF
TGCGCCAGCAGCTTTGATAACATAGCGGGAGTCACCGGGGAGCTGTTTTTT
>.|TRBD2|TRBV7-2|TRBJ2-1
CASSLGSGTSYFAEQFF
TGTGCCAGCAGCTTAGGTTCCGGGACTAGCTACTTCGCTGAGCAGTTCTTC
>few|.|TRBV12-3/TRBV12-4|TRBJ2-7
CASSLLHEQYF
TGTGCCAGCAGTTTACTCCACGAGCAGTACTTC
>many|TRBD2|TRBV29-1|TRBJ2-3
CGSGLVRDTQYF
TGCGGATCAGGACTAGTCAGGGATACGCAGTATTTT
>few|TRBD2|TRBV6-1|TRBJ2-7
CASSESAGGYYVYEQYF
TGTGCCAGCAGTGAATCTGCGGGGGGGTACTACGTCTACGAGCAGTACTTC
>.|TRBD1|TRBV20-1|TRBJ1-4
CSAREQGALLEKLFF
TGCAGTGCTAGAGAACAGGGGGCTTTGCTTGAAAAACTGTTTTTT
>few|TRBD1|TRBV6-1|TRBJ2-7
CASSQDRGANEQYF
TGTGCCAGCAGTCAAGACAGGGGGGCTAATGAGCAGTACTTC
>many|.|TRBV6-5|TRBJ1-4
CASSQGEKLFF
TGTGCCAGCAGTCAGGGGGAAAAACTGTTTTTT
>.|.|TRBV6-2/TRBV6-3|TRBJ2-1
CASSPPTASSYNEQFF
TGTGCCAGCAGCCCTCCGACCGCGAGCTCCTACAATGAGCAGTTCTTC
>.|TRBD1|TRBV19|TRBJ2-5
CASTPDRGLPQETQYF
TGTGCCAGTACCCCCGACAGGGGTTTACCTCAAGAGACCCAGTACTTC
>many|.|TRBV6-1|TRBJ2-1
CASSTPGPFNEQFF
TGTGCCAGCAGCACACCGGGACCTTTCAATGAGCAGTTCTTC
>few|TRBD1|TRBV28|TRBJ2-7
CASRTGGMHYEQYF
TGTGCCAGCAGAACAGGGGGTATGCACTACGAGCAGTACTTC
>few|TRBD1|TRBV12-3/TRBV12-4|TRBJ1-3
CASSPFRYRGGGNTIYF
TGTGCCAGCAGTCCCTTCCGTTACAGGGGAGGTGGAAACACCATATATTTT
>many|.|TRBV20-1|TRBJ1-1
CSVAKGNTEAFF
TGCAGTGTAGCAAAAGGGAACACTGAAGCTTTCTTT
>.|TRBD1|TRBV6-5|TRBJ2-1
CASQGAGNEQFF
TGTGCAAGCCAGGGGGCCGGGAATGAGCAGTTCTTC
>many|.|TRBV12-3/TRBV12-4|TRBJ1-1
CASSKFTRGNTEAFF
TGTGCCAGCAGTAAGTTCACCCGGGGGAACACTGAAGCTTTCTTT
>many|TRBD2|TRBV6-1|TRBJ2-5
CASSIAGGDEQETQYF
TGTGCCAGCAGTATAGCGGGAGGGGACGAACAAGAGACCCAGTACTTC
>.|.|TRBV5-1|TRBJ1-1
CASSLAGVRYTEAFF
TGCGCCAGCAGCTTGGCCGGGGTGAGGTACACTGAAGCTTTCTTT
>many|TRBD2|TRBV5-1|TRBJ2-3
CASTSFVGGVDTQYF
TGCGCCAGCACCTCCTTCGTGGGGGGGGTAGATACGCAGTATTTT
>.|.|TRBV6-5|TRBJ2-5
CASSYSFAAQETQYF
TGTGCCAGCAGTTACTCCTTCGCAGCCCAAGAGACCCAGTACTTC
>.|.|TRBV4-1|TRBJ2-2
CASSQVARLKGGELFF
TGCGCCAGCAGCCAAGTCGCTCGGCTTAAGGGCGGGGAGCTGTTTTTT
>many|.|TRBV5-5|TRBJ2-7
CASSLALLAPAEQYF
TGTGCCAGCAGCTTGGCCTTACTGGCGCCGGCCGAGCAGTACTTC
>few|TRBD2|TRBV10-1|TRBJ2-7
CASSSTQGLAGNEQYF
TGCGCCAGCAGTTCTACCCAGGGACTAGCGGGAAACGAGCAGTACTTC
>few|TRBD2|TRBV7-6|TRBJ2-5
CASSPRVSGRRETQYF
TGTGCCAGCAGCCCCCGGGTTAGCGGGAGAAGAGAGACCCAGTACTTC
>.|.|TRBV4-1|TRBJ2-3
CASSQVSTPIGDTQYF
TGCGCCAGCAGCCAAGTCAGTACGCCAATTGGGGATACGCAGTATTTT
>.|TRBD2|TRBV10-3|TRBJ2-1
CAISVLVGLGNEQFF
TGTGCCATCAGTGTGCTAGTGGGACTAGGGAATGAGCAGTTCTTC
>.|.|TRBV12-3/TRBV12-4|TRBJ2-3
CASSFSGGTDTQYF
TGTGCCAGCAGTTTTTCAGGGGGCACAGATACGCAGTATTTT
>few|TRBD1|TRBV5-1|TRBJ1-1
CASSSGQGGIEAFF
TGCGCCAGCAGCTCGGGACAGGGTGGGATTGAAGCTTTCTTT
>.|.|TRBV9|TRBJ2-7
CASSPQTLSSYEQYF
TGTGCCAGCAGCCCCCAGACTCTGTCCTCCTACGAGCAGTACTTC
>.|.|TRBV5-1|TRBJ2-1
CASSEYGEQFF
TGCGCCAGCAGCGAGTATGGTGAGCAGTTCTTC
>.|TRBD1|TRBV7-2|TRBJ2-2
CASSSWQGQSVGELFF
TGTGCCAGCAGCTCGTGGCAGGGACAGTCGGTCGGGGAGCTGTTTTTT
>.|TRBD2|TRBV5-1|TRBJ2-7
CASSFGGTSKQYF
TGCGCCAGCAGCTTCGGGGGGACCTCAAAGCAGTACTTC
>.|.|TRBV20-1|TRBJ2-1
CSARWVTYNEQFF
TGCAGTGCTAGATGGGTTACCTACAATGAGCAGTTCTTC
>few|.|TRBV20-1|TRBJ1-6
CSARDIGAPLHF
TGCAGTGCTAGAGATATAGGGGCACCCCTCCACTTT
>.|.|TRBV20-1|TRBJ2-7
CSAPQQGSYEQYF
TGCAGTGCCCCGCAACAGGGTTCCTACGAGCAGTACTTC
>.|TRBD1|TRBV5-1|TRBJ2-5
CASSLPGTGTETQYF
TGCGCCAGCAGCTTGCCCGGGACAGGGACAGAGACCCAGTACTTC
>few|.|TRBV3-1|TRBJ2-3
CASSQGRPTRGDTQYF
TGTGCCAGCAGCCAAGGGCGACCCACCCGAGGAGATACGCAGTATTTT
>.|TRBD1|TRBV5-1|TRBJ2-7
CASSLRTGSPYEQYF
TGCGCCAGCAGCCTTAGGACAGGGAGCCCCTACGAGCAGTACTTC
>many|.|TRBV27|TRBJ2-1
CASMGTPDPFEQFF
TGTGCCAGCATGGGGACCCCGGATCCTTTCGAGCAGTTCTTC
>many|.|TRBV7-8|TRBJ1-1
CASSPWGDEAFF
TGTGCCAGCAGCCCCTGGGGGGATGAAGCTTTCTTT
>.|.|TRBV5-1|TRBJ2-5
CASSPHTQGKETQYF
TGCGCCAGCAGCCCGCACACCCAGGGGAAAGAGACCCAGTACTTC
>.|.|TRBV4-1|TRBJ2-3
CASSLGGLGADTQYF
TGCGCCAGCAGCCTGGGGGGCCTGGGGGCAGATACGCAGTATTTT
>.|.|TRBV20-1|TRBJ2-1
CSASRGPRDNEQFF
TGCAGTGCTAGTCGGGGACCGAGAGACAATGAGCAGTTCTTC